This T cell receptor beta chain was captured by sequencing in a study of T cell responses to AZD1222 COVID-19 vaccine (TCRdb year 2021). For the wider study: A total of more than 230 trial participants underwent TCR sequencing, of whom 200 to 220 had received two doses of AZD1222 and approximately 26 had received two doses of the MenACWY control vaccine. Trial participants were enrolled by age into subgroups of 18-55, 56-69 and 70-plus years, and roughly 150, 30 and 60 TCR-sequenced participants, respectively, were included in these subgroups. Points the paper makes about the study in general: In the small 56-69-year group, the increase in depth fell short of significance, most likely because of low power. Conclusions about previously exposed vaccinees were limited because only a handful of AZD1222 recipients were SARS-CoV-2 seropositive at baseline. Nearly half of unique spike-specific TCRs reportedly recognized epitopes outside regions mutated in the B.1.351 and B.1.1.7 variants. Participants were mostly white British, with more females than males. The authors suggested clonal diversity may have been underestimated. Because no day 14 peak-response samples were available, the repertoires could be characterized only after the peak T cell response. Vaccine-associated CD4 TCRs spanned the whole spike protein, with dominant responses in regions 160-218 and 743-854. After two AZD1222 doses, both the breadth and the depth of spike-specific TCRs were significantly higher than at day 0 and than in MenACWY recipients.

The CDR3 regions of human TCRbeta chains were analyzed by immunosequencing. In the paper's pipeline: Repertoire TCRs were checked for matches against a reference library of SARS-CoV-2-specific TCRs that had been generated using the MIRA antigen-specificity platform. Breadth meant the fraction of unique TCRs that were SARS-CoV-2-associated, whereas depth meant the fraction of total T cells that were SARS-CoV-2-associated. Each spike-specific TCR was assigned to its reactive spike region and to a CD4 or CD8 class using the MIRA data. Log10-transformed breadth and depth values were compared by one-way ANOVA with Sidak's multiple comparisons tests. Sourced from immuneACCESS, this table was stored by TCRdb with only in-frame sequences that have V and J called. A share of the clones is absent; for the studies checked, an unresolved V gene accounts for under half, and the remainder has no known explanation. V, J and clone size are taken as reported in that table, and D and trimming were inferred from the DNA itself. For this sample there are 160,000 or so clones; 90% to 95% appear just once. Roughly 0.98% of the sample is taken by the ten largest.

Here V drops 0 bases and J drops 0 bases, and the junction holds 7 bases not matched to any gene. CDR1 and CDR2 are drawn from the germline V gene: MGHRA, YSYEKL. The CDR3 covers 17 residues, taking in both the cysteine and the phenylalanine. Of all the DNA, just the CDR3 is kept, 51 bases in frame from base 1. Explained via the paper, the time point label denotes: about 28 days (+/-7) after the second vaccine dose. AZD1222 recipients given second doses at about 4 weeks or at about 12 weeks were pooled, since spike-specific TCR depth and breadth were not found to differ between the two schedules. The vaccinee samples were drawn from two UK trials, COV001 and COV002, one of which was a single-blind randomized controlled phase 2/3 trial testing AZD1222 (ChAdOx1 nCoV-19) in healthy adults. Trial participant PBMC samples were collected at day 0 and day 28 after the second dose for TCRbeta chain sequencing.

For this clone: The target of this receptor is not known. No much larger clone exists at a distance of one base, and base qualities are not known.

Specimen: peripheral blood, collected 28 days after the second AZD1222 dose. The receptor was derived from an adult who received the AZD1222 COVID-19 vaccine. The chain is encoded by TRBV4-1 joined to TRBJ2-7; 8 of the junction bases match TRBD1. Here the CDR3 is given as CASSQEQGGPSSYEQYF. The sequenced DNA: TGCGCCAGCAGCCAAGAACAGGGGGGACCTAGCTCCTACGAGCAGTACTTC.